The T cell receptor (beta chain) described here comes from a study of Graves' ophthalmopathy and Graves' hyperthyroidism. Amplification of the TCR beta CDR3 regions used RNA transcripts (as template). An opening RT-PCR round employed HTBI primers and preceded a second-round multiplex PCR. TCRdb fed the multiplex PCR reads into MiXCR, producing one record per CDR3 protein. The sample holds around 40,000 distinct CDR3 sequences, 52% seen once. The CDR3 consists of 15 residues. The germline V gene has CDR1 SGHTA and CDR2 FQGTGA. V lost 4 bases and J 0 bases, leaving 13 bases between the germline ends. The sequence was obtained from an adult man with Graves' ophthalmopathy. Sequenced sample: peripheral blood. V is TRBV7-3 and J is TRBJ2-7; tentative D call: TRBD2 (6 bases). The CDR3 spells CASSSNAGSSYEQYF. As DNA, the CDR3 is TGTGCCAGCAGCTCCAACGCCGGGAGCTCCTACGAGCAGTACTTC.